Sequencing of this TCR beta chain was carried out in a study of glioma-infiltrating T cells after dendritic cell vaccination. Study information: Patients received autologous tumor lysate-pulsed dendritic cell vaccination between about 2003 and 2013. Autologous tumor lysate was loaded overnight onto monocyte-derived dendritic cells grown about seven days with IL-4 and GM-CSF. Dendritic cell vaccine was injected intradermally three times, biweekly.

This clone was detected only a few times. Data came from immunoSEQ multiplex PCR; TCRdb stores just in-frame clones and leaves some out. The table has fewer than 85,000 clones, 70% to 90% seen once. CDR1 is PRHDT and CDR2 is FYEKMQ in the germline V gene (reference sequence). V gave up 2 bases and J gave up 1 base, with 8 bases separating them. The CDR3 consists of 14 residues. This receptor was taken from a human donor with glioblastoma. This chain joins TRBV13 and TRBJ1-1; no definite D call. Sequenced material: blood, taken before dendritic cell vaccination. CDR3 nucleotides: TGTGCCAGCAGCTTACCAGGAGGGAACACTGAAGCTTTCTTT. It codes for CASSLPGGNTEAFF.